Presented here are 21 T cell receptor beta chains from one specimen sequenced in a study of blood T cell repertoires in COVID-19. Clones were read by immunoSEQ multiplex PCR, and TCRdb kept only the in-frame ones, dropping some. This sample carries 200,000 to 300,000 clones, 85% to 90% of them seen once, and the ten largest clones take 3.5% to 5%. Sequenced: PBMCs or T cells enriched from blood (not recorded which). Receptors originate from a woman in her thirties who had recovered from COVID-19.

The V call is TRBV7-3, the J call TRBJ2-3; 14 nucleotides line up with TRBD2. Germline V lookup: CDR1 SGHTA, CDR2 FQGTGA. The CDR3 has 19 amino acids. V trimming: 4 bases; J trimming: 6 bases; junction bases outside the gene matches: 15. The CDR3 is CASSSPRSGTSGSRDTQYF. The CDR3 DNA reads TGTGCCAGCAGCTCCCCCAGGTCAGGGACTAGCGGGAGTCGGGATACGCAGTATTTT.

The chain links TRBV27 to TRBJ1-3, with a tentative D call TRBD1 (6 bases). The CDR3 is 15 residues long. Trimming took 0 bases from V and 4 from J, leaving 10 bases between them. The germline CDR1 and CDR2 sequences are MNHEY and SMNVEV (reference sequence). As DNA, the CDR3 is TGTGCCAGCAGTTTATCCCCAGGGGACGGAAACACCATATATTTT. Protein product: CASSLSPGDGNTIYF.

This sequence joins TRBV28 and TRBJ1-5; D call uncertain. Germline CDR1 is MDHEN and CDR2 is SYDVKM. V lost 3 bases and J 11 bases, leaving 11 bases between the germline ends. The CDR3 has 12 residues. The CDR3: CASSLPGVAQHF. The CDR3, as DNA: TGTGCCAGCAGTTTGCCCGGTGTAGCCCAGCATTTT.

This clone was picked up one time. This chain uses TRBV19 with TRBJ2-5; 8 nucleotides agree with TRBD1. Germline lookup yields CDR1 LNHDA and CDR2 SQIVND (reference sequence). The J segment lost 3 bases and the V segment lost 3 bases, leaving 0 bases of the junction unmatched. The CDR3 totals 13 residues. The CDR3 DNA follows: TGTGCCAGTAGTATGGACAGGGAAGAGACCCAGTACTTC. Its protein is CASSMDREETQYF. Full variable domain (remainder filled in from reference TRBV19 and TRBJ2-5): DGGITQSPKYLFRKEGQNVTLSCEQNLNHDAMYWYRQDPGQGLRLIYYSQIVNDFQKGDIAEGYSVSREKKESFPLTVTSAQKNPTAFYLCASSMDREETQYFGPGTRLLVL.

The chain combines TRBV5-1 with TRBJ1-2; 9 bases agree with TRBD1. V lost 7 bases, J lost 6 bases, and 10 bases stayed unmatched. Germline-derived CDR1 and CDR2 are SGHRS and YFSETQ. The CDR3 is 14 residues long. The CDR3: CASGTGGLYDGYTF. The CDR3 DNA reads as TGCGCCAGCGGCACAGGGGGCCTCTATGATGGCTACACCTTC.

The chain joins TRBV19 to TRBJ2-7; 8 nucleotides agree with TRBD1. Germline loops: CDR1 LNHDA, CDR2 SQIVND (reference sequence). This CDR3 has 15 amino acids. Unmatched junction bases numbered 6, after V lost 3 bases and J lost 2 bases. CDR3 DNA: TGTGCCAGTAGTATCGCGGCAGGGGGCACCTACGAGCAGTACTTC. It translates to CASSIAAGGTYEQYF.

The genes are TRBV20-1 and TRBJ2-1, with 11 positions matching TRBD2. Germline V CDR1 and CDR2: DFQATT, SNEGSKA (reference sequence). Unmatched junction bases numbered 7, after V lost 3 bases and J lost 6 bases. This CDR3 is built from 15 residues. CDR3 nucleotide sequence: TGCAGTGCTAGTGGCGGGACTAGCGGTATCAATGAGCAGTTCTTC. This encodes CSASGGTSGINEQFF.

This chain links TRBV11-2 with TRBJ1-2; D is ambiguous. Per germline, CDR1 SGHAT and CDR2 FQNNGV. CDR3 length: 15 amino acids. Trimming stripped 0 bases from V and 7 bases from J, with 15 bases between. CDR3 sequence (DNA): TGTGCCAGCAGCTTAGATCTGAGACGCAGCGGTGGCTACACCTTC. This codes for CASSLDLRRSGGYTF.

The rearrangement joins TRBV5-1 to TRBJ2-5; perhaps TRBD2 as D (5 bases). The CDR3 is 12 amino acids. From germline, CDR1 is SGHRS and CDR2 YFSETQ. V was pared by 5 bases and J by 2 bases, with 7 bases between. The CDR3 sequence: CASSPGQETQYF. The CDR3 DNA reads as TGCGCCAGCAGTCCGGGGCAAGAGACCCAGTACTTC.

The chain carries TRBV30 and TRBJ2-7; perhaps TRBD2 as D (6 bases). In germline, CDR1 is GTSNPN, CDR2 SVGIG (reference sequence). This CDR3 has 13 amino acids. Trimming stripped 2 bases from V and 1 base from J, with 9 bases between. Here the CDR3 DNA reads TGTGCCTGGAGTTTGGGGGGATCCTACGAGCAGTACTTC. Residues: CAWSLGGSYEQYF.

V gene TRBV7-3 combines with J gene TRBJ2-2; 14 nucleotides align to TRBD2. This CDR3 spans 18 amino acids. V dropped 4 bases and J dropped 5; count of bases not matched to a gene: 9. CDR1 and CDR2 (germline): SGHTA, FQGTGA. CDR3 in amino acids: CASSSLTSGRAFTGELFF. The CDR3 bases are TGTGCCAGCAGCTCGTTGACTAGCGGGAGGGCCTTTACCGGGGAGCTGTTTTTT.

The rearrangement joins TRBV11-3 to TRBJ2-1; D unclear. The CDR3 has 16 amino acids. V dropped 4 bases and J dropped 2 bases, with 15 bases sitting between them. Looked up from germline, CDR1 is SGHNT and CDR2 is YENEEA. The CDR3 bases are TGTGCCAGCAGCTCATCCTACAGATCCCCCTACAATGAGCAGTTCTTC. This encodes CASSSSYRSPYNEQFF.

J is TRBJ1-2 and V is TRBV7-9; 7 bases agree with TRBD1. V lost 3 bases, J lost 4 bases, and 5 bases stayed unmatched. The CDR3 runs 14 residues. Germline loops: CDR1 SEHNR, CDR2 FQNEAQ (reference sequence). The CDR3 bases are TGTGCCAGCAGCTTGCAAGGACAGGCCTATGGCTACACCTTC. It codes for CASSLQGQAYGYTF.

The V and J genes are TRBV10-3 and TRBJ2-3; 9 bases agree with TRBD2. The V gene end was trimmed by 4 bases and the J gene end by 4 bases; junction bases not matched to a gene: 6. Germline CDR1 ENHRY, CDR2 SYGVKD. The CDR3 covers 15 residues. The CDR3 DNA is TGTGCCATCAGTGGTTTAGCGGGAGCCCCAGATACGCAGTATTTT. Residues: CAISGLAGAPDTQYF.

This chain links TRBV29-1 with TRBJ1-2, with a weak D call TRBD1 (6 bases). CDR1 and CDR2 (germline): SQVTM, ANQGSEA. Trimming stripped 7 bases from V and 2 bases from J, with 26 bases between. The CDR3 loop spans 17 amino acids. The CDR3 DNA reads as TGCAGCGGAAACCGGGACACTCAGTTCCTTGAGAACTATGGCTACACCTTC. It yields the protein CSGNRDTQFLENYGYTF.

This clone was counted between two and nine times. The rearrangement links TRBV28 to TRBJ2-3; D perhaps matches TRBD1 (6 bases). The CDR3 has 13 residues. The germline V gene encodes CDR1 MDHEN and CDR2 SYDVKM. V lost 1 base and J 5 bases, leaving 7 bases between the germline ends. The CDR3 protein is CASSLSGVDTQYF. The CDR3 nucleotides read TGTGCCAGCAGTTTATCAGGGGTAGATACGCAGTATTTT.

CDR3 coding DNA: TGTGCCAGCAGCCATGCGACGGACAGCTCTGCTGGGAACATTCAGTACTTC. Amino acids: CASSHATDSSAGNIQYF. The rearrangement uses TRBV3-1 (or the pseudogene TRBV3-2) and TRBJ2-4; the D gene is possibly TRBD1 (6 bases). Germline values: CDR1 LGHDT, CDR2 YNNKEL (reference sequence). V was shortened by 3 bases and J by 7 bases, with 22 bases between the two germline ends. The CDR3 is 17 amino acids.

V usage is TRBV5-5 and J usage is TRBJ1-2; D unclear. Trimming stripped 4 bases from V and 5 bases from J, with 21 bases between. CDR1 SGHKS and CDR2 YYEKEE come from the germline V gene (reference sequence). CDR3 length: 16 amino acids. CDR3 residues: CASSQRAGEGTYGYTF. The CDR3 DNA sequence: TGTGCCAGCAGCCAGAGGGCGGGCGAGGGAACTTATGGCTACACCTTC. Variable domain in full (rest from reference TRBV5-5 and TRBJ1-2): DAGVTQSPTHLIKTRGQQVTLRCSPISGHKSVSWYQQVLGQGPQFIFQYYEKEERGRGNFPDRFSARQFPNYSSELNVNALLLGDSALYLCASSQRAGEGTYGYTFGSGTRLTVV.

CDR3 region: CASSQHFETEAFF. The CDR3 DNA sequence: TGTGCCAGCAGCCAACACTTCGAAACTGAAGCTTTCTTT. This chain connects TRBV3-1 (or the pseudogene TRBV3-2) to TRBJ1-1, with D uncertain. The V gene lost 2 bases and the J gene lost 5 bases, with 9 bases spanning the gap. CDR3 size: 13 residues. The germline V gene encodes CDR1 LGHDT and CDR2 YNNKEL (reference sequence).

A word on this clone: Other DNA sequences in this sample translate to the same CDR3. The chain has TRBV6-5 and TRBJ1-4; perhaps TRBD1 as D (6 bases). V was cut by 0 bases and J by 5 bases, with 10 bases left in between. Looked up from germline, CDR1 is MNHEY and CDR2 is SVGAGI. The CDR3 length is 15 residues. CDR3 amino acids: CASSYSAQGNEKLFF. The CDR3 coding sequence is TGTGCCAGCAGTTACTCGGCACAGGGAAATGAAAAACTGTTTTTT.

The chain uses TRBV9 and TRBJ2-2; D gene uncertain. The V gene lost 2 bases and the J gene lost 7 bases, with 12 bases spanning the gap. The germline gives CDR1 SGDLS, CDR2 YYNGEE. The CDR3 has 14 amino acids. CDR3 sequence (DNA): TGTGCCAGCAGCGTGAATAGCCGCGACGGGGAGCTGTTTTTT. It translates to CASSVNSRDGELFF.